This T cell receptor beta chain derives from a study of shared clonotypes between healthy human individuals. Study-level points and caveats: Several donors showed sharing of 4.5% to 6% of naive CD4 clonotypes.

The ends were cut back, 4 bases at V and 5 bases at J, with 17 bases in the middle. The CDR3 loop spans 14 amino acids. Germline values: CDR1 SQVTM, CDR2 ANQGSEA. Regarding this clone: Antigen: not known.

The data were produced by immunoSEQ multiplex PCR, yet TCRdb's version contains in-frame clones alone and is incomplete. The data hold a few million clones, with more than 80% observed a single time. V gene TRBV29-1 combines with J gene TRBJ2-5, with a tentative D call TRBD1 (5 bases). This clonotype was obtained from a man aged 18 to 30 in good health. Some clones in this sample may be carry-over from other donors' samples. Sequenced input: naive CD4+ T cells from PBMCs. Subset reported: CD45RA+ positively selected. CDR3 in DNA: TGCAGCGTTGCTGAATGGCAGGGTGCGGAGACCCAGTACTTC. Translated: CSVAEWQGAETQYF.